A selection of T cell receptor beta chains follows, all from one sample in a study of blood T cell repertoires in COVID-19. The method was immunoSEQ multiplex PCR; TCRdb's version includes in-frame clones alone and lacks a portion of them. The profile shows around 63,000 clones, approximately 77% of them singletons. Sequencing was carried out using peripheral blood. These receptors were taken from a woman in her seventies with COVID-19, enrolled during active disease. Each CDR3 is given with its conserved first and last residue. The D gene is left open where the match is weak. Clone size is stated in some rows and not others, as once, few, many or a class when expanded.

D	V	size	length	J	CDR3	DNA
NA	TRBV12-3/TRBV12-4	NA	13	TRBJ1-5	CASSLRQDQPQHF	TGTGCCAGCAGTTTAAGGCAGGATCAGCCCCAGCATTTT
NA	TRBV28	few	13	TRBJ1-3	CASSNNRGNTIYF	TGTGCCAGCAGTAACAACAGGGGAAACACCATATATTTT
TRBD1	TRBV7-9	NA	12	TRBJ2-1	CASSSGQGEQFF	TGTGCCAGCAGCTCGGGACAGGGCGAGCAGTTCTTC
TRBD2	TRBV7-8	many	15	TRBJ2-1	CASSLASGTDNEQFF	TGTGCCAGCAGCTTAGCGAGCGGGACGGACAATGAGCAGTTCTTC
NA	TRBV10-3	NA	15	TRBJ1-3	CAISGTGFSGNTIYF	TGTGCCATCAGTGGAACAGGTTTTTCTGGAAACACCATATATTTT
NA	TRBV9	NA	15	TRBJ1-2	CASSVDPQSNYGYTF	TGTGCCAGCAGCGTAGACCCGCAGTCTAACTATGGCTACACCTTC
NA	TRBV27	NA	16	TRBJ1-1	CASSLFRTVPNTEAFF	TGTGCCAGCAGTTTATTCCGCACGGTGCCGAACACTGAAGCTTTCTTT
NA	TRBV3-1/TRBV3-2	NA	15	TRBJ2-3	CASSHQGAGTDTQYF	TGTGCCAGCAGCCACCAAGGGGCAGGCACAGATACGCAGTATTTT
TRBD2	TRBV7-3	NA	15	TRBJ2-5	CASSLDGRAQETQYF	TGTGCCAGCAGCTTAGACGGGAGGGCCCAAGAGACCCAGTACTTC
NA	TRBV25-1	NA	14	TRBJ1-1	CASTRGAGLSEAFF	TGTGCCAGCACCCGGGGAGCCGGATTGAGTGAAGCTTTCTTT
TRBD1	TRBV19	NA	15	TRBJ2-5	CASSIWDRGLETQYF	TGTGCCAGTAGTATTTGGGACAGGGGGCTCGAGACCCAGTACTTC
NA	TRBV7-9	few	12	TRBJ1-1	CASSFGSTEAFF	TGTGCCAGCAGTTTCGGGTCCACTGAAGCTTTCTTT
NA	TRBV7-2	NA	16	TRBJ1-2	CASTDLPQGADYGYTF	TGTGCCAGCACTGACCTCCCGCAAGGGGCGGATTATGGCTACACCTTC
NA	TRBV7-2	once	13	TRBJ1-3	CASSLGGGNTIYF	TGTGCCAGCAGCTTAGGAGGGGGAAACACCATATATTTT
TRBD1	TRBV7-3	many	15	TRBJ1-2	CASSPRDSDLYGYTF	TGTGCCAGCAGCCCCCGGGACAGCGACCTCTATGGCTACACCTTC
NA	TRBV6-5	NA	12	TRBJ2-2	CASRSDTGELFF	TGTGCCAGCAGGAGTGACACCGGGGAGCTGTTTTTT
NA	TRBV5-4	NA	15	TRBJ2-3	CASSYGGRPTDTQYF	TGTGCCAGCAGCTACGGGGGGCGCCCCACAGATACGCAGTATTTT
NA	TRBV29-1	once	11	TRBJ1-3	CSLRVGNTIYF	TGCAGCCTCAGGGTTGGAAACACCATATATTTT
NA	TRBV15	once	16	TRBJ1-1	CATSRKKDSRNTEAFF	TGTGCCACCAGCCGTAAGAAGGACAGTCGGAACACTGAAGCTTTCTTT
TRBD1	TRBV9	NA	16	TRBJ1-3	CASSDQTDRGGNTIYF	TGTGCCAGCAGCGACCAAACCGACAGGGGGGGAAACACCATATATTTT
NA	TRBV12-5	once	16	TRBJ1-1	CASGLATGYGNTEAFF	TGTGCTAGTGGTTTGGCCACAGGGTACGGGAACACTGAAGCTTTCTTT
TRBD2	TRBV11-2	NA	15	TRBJ2-7	CASSWGRLAIYEQYF	TGTGCCAGCAGCTGGGGGAGACTAGCTATCTACGAGCAGTACTTC
TRBD1	TRBV3-1/TRBV3-2	NA	11	TRBJ1-2	CASRGQGGYTF	TGTGCCAGCAGAGGACAGGGGGGCTACACCTTC
TRBD1	TRBV5-1	NA	17	TRBJ2-2	CASSFRTTGGNTGELFF	TGCGCCAGCAGCTTCAGGACCACAGGGGGAAACACCGGGGAGCTGTTTTTT
TRBD1	TRBV6-5	few	14	TRBJ1-2	CASRSTGSSYGYTF	TGTGCCAGCAGGTCGACAGGGAGCAGCTATGGCTACACCTTC
TRBD1	TRBV29-1	once	13	TRBJ1-5	CSAGDSVDQPQHF	TGCAGCGCCGGGGACAGTGTCGATCAGCCCCAGCATTTT
TRBD1	TRBV4-3	NA	15	TRBJ2-7	CASSLGTGSYYEQYF	TGCGCCAGCAGCCTAGGGACAGGGAGCTACTACGAGCAGTACTTC
TRBD1	TRBV19	NA	14	TRBJ1-1	CASTPGGTSTEAFF	TGTGCCAGTACACCAGGGGGTACGTCCACTGAAGCTTTCTTT
TRBD1	TRBV7-8	NA	16	TRBJ2-7	CASSLVGTAIFYEQYF	TGTGCCAGCAGCTTAGTCGGGACAGCTATTTTCTATGAGCAGTACTTC
NA	TRBV21-1	NA	14	TRBJ1-5	CASRVQSPNQPQHF	TGTGCCAGCAGGGTACAGAGCCCCAATCAGCCCCAGCATTTT
NA	TRBV14	NA	15	TRBJ2-5	CASSAQTGNQETQYF	TGTGCCAGCAGCGCCCAGACAGGAAACCAAGAGACCCAGTACTTC
TRBD1	TRBV4-1	few	15	TRBJ2-7	CASSHGQGYSYEQYF	TGCGCCAGCAGCCACGGACAGGGATACTCCTACGAGCAGTACTTC
NA	TRBV11-3	medium-sized	15	TRBJ1-1	CASSVTGRRDPEAFF	TGTGCCAGCAGCGTTACAGGCAGGAGGGACCCTGAAGCTTTCTTT
NA	TRBV11-3	NA	14	TRBJ2-1	CASSLYGLDNEQFF	TGTGCCAGCAGCTTATATGGACTTGACAATGAGCAGTTCTTC
NA	TRBV6-2/TRBV6-3	few	15	TRBJ1-1	CASSSGRGGNTEAFF	TGTGCCAGCAGTTCGGGACGAGGGGGGAACACTGAAGCTTTCTTT
NA	TRBV19	NA	13	TRBJ2-3	CASSLDPGDTQYF	TGTGCCAGTAGTCTTGATCCAGGGGATACGCAGTATTTT
NA	TRBV7-6	NA	15	TRBJ1-4	CASSKAGATNEKLFF	TGTGCCAGCAGCAAAGCGGGCGCAACTAATGAAAAACTGTTTTTT
TRBD1	TRBV19	few	13	TRBJ2-1	CASSYRGYNEQFF	TGTGCCAGTAGCTACAGGGGTTACAATGAGCAGTTCTTC
NA	TRBV5-4	NA	13	TRBJ2-7	CASSSPTSYEQYF	TGTGCCAGCAGCTCCCCTACCTCCTACGAGCAGTACTTC
NA	TRBV11-3	NA	16	TRBJ2-1	CASSPGRLGSSNEQFF	TGTGCCAGCAGCCCCGGAAGACTAGGTTCGAGTAATGAGCAGTTCTTC
NA	TRBV7-2	NA	15	TRBJ2-3	CASSPDSLGTDTQYF	TGTGCCAGCAGCCCCGACAGCCTGGGCACAGATACGCAGTATTTT
NA	TRBV6-5	NA	12	TRBJ1-4	CARAATNEKLFF	TGTGCCAGGGCCGCAACTAATGAAAAACTGTTTTTT
NA	TRBV7-2	NA	15	TRBJ2-1	CASSYRAGTYNEQFF	TGTGCCAGCAGCTACAGAGCCGGGACATACAATGAGCAGTTCTTC
NA	TRBV2	NA	13	TRBJ2-3	CASSGEIWDTQYF	TGTGCCAGCAGTGGGGAGATCTGGGATACGCAGTATTTT
NA	TRBV21-1	NA	17	TRBJ2-5	CASSKWRLAGGQETQYF	TGTGCCAGCAGCAAATGGCGACTAGCGGGGGGCCAAGAGACCCAGTACTTC
NA	TRBV14	NA	14	TRBJ2-4	CASSPRDRENIQYF	TGTGCCAGCAGCCCGCGGGACAGAGAAAACATTCAGTACTTC
NA	TRBV2	NA	14	TRBJ1-3	CASSEDTAGNTIYF	TGTGCCAGCAGTGAAGACACAGCCGGCAACACCATATATTTT
TRBD2	TRBV7-9	NA	15	TRBJ2-1	CASTISGSSYNEQFF	TGTGCCAGCACCATAAGCGGGAGTTCCTACAATGAGCAGTTCTTC
NA	TRBV27	few	13	TRBJ2-2	CASSFSGAGELFF	TGTGCCAGCAGTTTTTCGGGGGCCGGGGAGCTGTTTTTT